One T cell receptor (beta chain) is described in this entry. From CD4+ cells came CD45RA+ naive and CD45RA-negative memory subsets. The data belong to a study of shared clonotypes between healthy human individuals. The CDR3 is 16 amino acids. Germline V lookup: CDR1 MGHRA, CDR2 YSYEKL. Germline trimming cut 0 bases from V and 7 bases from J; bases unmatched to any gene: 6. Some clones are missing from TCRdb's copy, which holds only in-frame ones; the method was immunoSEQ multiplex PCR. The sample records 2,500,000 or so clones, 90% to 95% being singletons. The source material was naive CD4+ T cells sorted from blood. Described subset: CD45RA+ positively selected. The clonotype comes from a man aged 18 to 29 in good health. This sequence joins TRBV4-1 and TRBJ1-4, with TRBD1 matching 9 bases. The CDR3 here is CASSQEGRTGVEKLFF. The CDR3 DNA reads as TGCGCCAGCAGCCAAGAGGGTCGGACAGGGGTTGAAAAACTGTTTTTT.